This T cell receptor beta chain came from a study of long-term antiretroviral therapy in people with HIV. Findings of the study overall: When set beside controls, HIV repertoires had CDR3 length ranges that were narrower. Relative to transplant donor controls, diversity remained lower despite increasing after ART. Blood specimens, gathered between about 2004 and 2017, were possibly obtained under older ART regimens.

Each donor provided at least one pre-ART PBMC sample and at least two post-ART PBMC samples. Concerning this clone: The antigen is not known.

With survey level as its setting, the immunoSEQ assay was v3.0. The data were produced by immunoSEQ multiplex PCR, yet TCRdb's version contains in-frame clones alone and is incomplete. The sample shows about 35,000 clones, approximately 83% of them seen only once. CDR1 is MNHEY, CDR2 SVGAGI, per germline. This CDR3 region has 15 residues. V lost 0 bases and J lost 1, with 9 bases in between. The rearrangement uses TRBV6-5 and TRBJ1-2; no clear D. This clonotype was obtained from a man between 18 and 35 years old with HIV. The specimen was unsorted PBMCs, collected 2.2 years after starting antiretroviral therapy. CDR3 in amino acids: CASSYSTNSNYGYTF. The CDR3 region has the DNA TGTGCCAGCAGTTACTCGACGAACAGTAACTATGGCTACACCTTC.